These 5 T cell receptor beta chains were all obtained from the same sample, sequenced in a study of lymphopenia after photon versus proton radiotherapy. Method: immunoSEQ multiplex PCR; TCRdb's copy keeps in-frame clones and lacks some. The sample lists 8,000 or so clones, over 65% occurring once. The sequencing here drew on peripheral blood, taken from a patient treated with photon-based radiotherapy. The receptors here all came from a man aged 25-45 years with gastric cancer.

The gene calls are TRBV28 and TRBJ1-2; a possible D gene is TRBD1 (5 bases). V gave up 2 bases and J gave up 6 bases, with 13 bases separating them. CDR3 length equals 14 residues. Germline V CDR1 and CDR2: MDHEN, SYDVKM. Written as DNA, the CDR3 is TGTGCCAGCAGTTTACCACAGGAGGCGCATGGCTACACCTTC. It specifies CASSLPQEAHGYTF.

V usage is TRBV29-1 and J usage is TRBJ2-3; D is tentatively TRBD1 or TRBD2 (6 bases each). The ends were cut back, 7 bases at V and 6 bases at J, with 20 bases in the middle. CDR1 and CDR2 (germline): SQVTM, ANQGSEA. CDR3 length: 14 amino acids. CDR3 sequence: CSGGASGLPDTQYF. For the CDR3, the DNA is TGCAGCGGGGGGGCTAGTGGGTTACCGGATACGCAGTATTTT.

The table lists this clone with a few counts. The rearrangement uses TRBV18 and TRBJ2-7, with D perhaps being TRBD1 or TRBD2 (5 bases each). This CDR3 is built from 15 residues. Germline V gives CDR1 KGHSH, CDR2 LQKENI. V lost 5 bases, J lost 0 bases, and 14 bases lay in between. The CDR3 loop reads CASSTSGTDSYEQYF. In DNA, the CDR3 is TGTGCCAGCTCAACCTCCGGGACGGACTCCTACGAGCAGTACTTC.

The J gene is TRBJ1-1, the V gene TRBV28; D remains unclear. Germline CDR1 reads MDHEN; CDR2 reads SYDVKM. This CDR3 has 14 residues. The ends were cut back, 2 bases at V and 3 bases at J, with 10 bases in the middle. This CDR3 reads CASSLTRWDTEAFF. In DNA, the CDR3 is TGTGCCAGCAGTTTAACTCGGTGGGACACTGAAGCTTTCTTT.

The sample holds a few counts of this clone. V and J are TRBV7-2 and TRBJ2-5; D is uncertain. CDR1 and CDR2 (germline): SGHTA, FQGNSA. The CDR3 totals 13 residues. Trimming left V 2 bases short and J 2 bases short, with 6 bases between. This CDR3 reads CASSLSYQETQYF. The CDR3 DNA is TGTGCCAGCAGCTTATCATATCAAGAGACCCAGTACTTC.